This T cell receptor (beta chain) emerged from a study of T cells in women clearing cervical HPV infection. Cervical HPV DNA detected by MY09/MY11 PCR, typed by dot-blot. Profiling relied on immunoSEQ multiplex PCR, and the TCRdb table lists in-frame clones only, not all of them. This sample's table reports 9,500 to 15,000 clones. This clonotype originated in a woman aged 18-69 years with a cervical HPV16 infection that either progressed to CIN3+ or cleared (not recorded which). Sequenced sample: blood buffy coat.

CDR3 loop: CASSFSLAGYNEQFF. Partial CDR3 DNA: TGTGCCAGCAGCTTTAGCCTAGCGGGTTACAATGAG. The genes are TRBV5-6 and TRBJ2-1, with 8 nucleotides matching TRBD2. The sequence runs out 3 residues before the end of the CDR3; the remainder is reconstructed from the germline J gene. CDR3 length equals 15 residues. The trim removed 2 bases at V and 4 bases at J, leaving 5 bases unmatched. Germline loops: CDR1 SGHDT, CDR2 YYEEEE.